What follows are 32 T cell receptor gamma chains derived from one specimen sequenced in a study of intestinal T cells in coeliac disease. TRG repertoires were amplified with LymphoTrack primers from roughly 0.2 ug of biopsy DNA. TCRdb reran clone calling via CATT on the multiplex PCR reads. The profile shows around 1,800 gamma-chain clones, approximately 46% of them singletons. For each case, the template was genomic DNA from ten approximately 5-µm formalin-fixed paraffin-embedded scrolls. Sequencing used a duodenal biopsy. All receptors derive from a human donor with celiac disease.

By sample fraction, this clone is large. V usage is TRGV8 and J usage is TRGJP2. Germline V CDR1 and CDR2: VENAVY, YDSYNSRV. This CDR3 is built from 14 residues. The V and J ends lost 9 bases and 1 base, in that order; junction bases with no gene match: 8. The CDR3 protein is CATLPFSSDWIKTF. In nucleotides, the CDR3 is TGTGCCACCCTTCCTTTTAGTAGTGATTGGATCAAGACGTTT.

The J gene is TRGJP1, the V gene TRGV2. The CDR3 contains 16 residues. The germline CDR1 and CDR2 sequences are EGSNGY and YDSYNSKV. With 5 bases clipped from V and 4 bases from J, the junction kept 13 bases outside the gene matches. CDR3: CATWGRAGFTGWFKIF. The CDR3 coding sequence is TGTGCCACCTGGGGACGGGCGGGTTTCACTGGTTGGTTCAAGATATTT.

This clone was recorded only once. A much more abundant neighbour one base away suggests this may be a read error. The sample contains more than one DNA sequence encoding this CDR3. The rearrangement links TRGV10 to TRGJP1. TRGV10 is sorted into the ORF group, with uncertain function. V lost 8 bases to trimming and J lost 7 bases; unmatched junction nucleotides: 11. This CDR3 has 14 residues. CDR3 loop: CAAWDSWNGWFKIF. CDR3 in DNA: TGTGCTGCGTGGGATTCTTGGAATGGTTGGTTCAAGATATTT.

The table lists this clone with a few counts. The chain joins TRGV2 to TRGJ1 or TRGJ2. After removal of 3 bases from V and 3 bases from J, the junction contained 5 bases not matched to a gene. The CDR3 consists of 13 residues. The V gene's germline CDR1 is EGSNGY and CDR2 YDSYNSKV. The CDR3 loop reads CATWDWGYYKKLF. The DNA for the CDR3 is TGTGCCACCTGGGACTGGGGTTATTATAAGAAACTCTTT.

This chain links TRGV8 with TRGJP2. Germline CDR1 reads VENAVY; CDR2 reads YDSYNSRV. The CDR3 has 14 amino acids. The CDR3 DNA reads as TGTGCACCTGGGCTCGATAGTAGTGATTGGATCAAGACGTTT. This encodes CAPGLDSSDWIKTF.

The CDR3 spells CAAWDWRSSTGWFKIF. CDR3 nucleotides: TGTGCTGCGTGGGATTGGCGATCATCCACTGGTTGGTTCAAGATATTT. The chain employs TRGV10 and TRGJP1. TRGV10 is given ORF status, its function remaining uncertain. After removal of 8 bases from V and 3 bases from J, the junction contained 13 bases not matched to a gene. The CDR3 is 16 residues long.

Concerning this clone: Being one base from a much bigger clone, this may be a read error. The rearrangement joins TRGV2 to TRGJ1 or TRGJ2. CDR1 is EGSNGY and CDR2 is YDSYNSKV in the germline V gene. CDR3 length: 15 amino acids. The CDR3 spells CATWDGHRFYYKKLF. Written as DNA, the CDR3 is TGTGCCACCTGGGACGGGCATCGGTTTTATTATAAGAAACTCTTC.

The chain uses TRGV10 and TRGJP1. TRGV10 is filed as an ORF, its function uncertain. J lost 9 bases, V lost 9 bases, and 2 bases had no gene match. This CDR3 spans 10 amino acids. Written as DNA, the CDR3 is TGTGCTGCGTGCCGTTGGTTCAAGATATTT. This translates into CAACRWFKIF.

This clone was seen a handful of times. This chain connects TRGV2 to TRGJ1 or TRGJ2. The CDR3 is 13 amino acids. Germline V lookup: CDR1 EGSNGY, CDR2 YDSYNSKV. The ends lost 0 bases at V and 5 bases at J; junction bases unmatched: 4. The DNA for the CDR3 is TGTGCCACCTGGGACGGGCGGCATTATAAGAAACTCTTT. Amino acid sequence: CATWDGRHYKKLF.

DNA for the CDR3: TGTGCCACCTGGGACGTGAGTCATTATAAGAAACTCTTT. Translating it yields CATWDVSHYKKLF. This chain links TRGV2 with TRGJ1 or TRGJ2. Germline CDR1 and CDR2: EGSNGY and YDSYNSKV. Unmatched junction bases numbered 6, after V lost 2 bases and J lost 5 bases. The CDR3 runs to 13 residues.

Within the sample, this clone is large. The V call is TRGV10, the J call TRGJP1. TRGV10 is flagged as an ORF with uncertain function. The CDR3 is made up of 11 amino acids. V shed 8 bases, J shed 9 bases, and the junction held 4 bases outside the gene matches. CDR3 amino acids: CAAWDCWFKIF. The CDR3 DNA reads as TGTGCTGCGTGGGATTGTTGGTTCAAGATATTT.

This clone has a handful of counts. This chain uses TRGV3 with TRGJ1 or TRGJ2. Unmatched junction bases numbered 5, after V lost 3 bases and J lost 3 bases. There are 13 residues in the CDR3. The germline gives CDR1 VTNTFY, CDR2 YDVSTARD (reference sequence). The DNA for the CDR3 is TGTGCCACCTGGGACCCCCTTTATTATAAGAAACTCTTT. Translated: CATWDPLYYKKLF.

By share, this clone ranks as large. V and J are TRGV2 and TRGJ1 or TRGJ2. Germline V gene data show CDR1 as EGSNGY and CDR2 as YDSYNSKV. V lost 0 bases to trimming and J lost 10 bases; unmatched junction nucleotides: 6. The CDR3 is made up of 12 amino acids. For the CDR3, the DNA is TGTGCCACCTGGGACGGGTTGGGGAAGAAACTCTTT. Protein sequence: CATWDGLGKKLF.

This clone occurred once. This sequence joins TRGV3 and TRGJ1 or TRGJ2. The V gene's germline CDR1 is VTNTFY and CDR2 YDVSTARD (reference sequence). This CDR3 is built from 16 residues. V was pared by 11 bases and J by 12 bases, with 31 bases of the junction left unmatched. The CDR3 DNA follows: TGTGCCAGCCTGGGACAGGCAGGGGTGGGTCTAGGGGGGAAACTCTTT. As protein: CASLGQAGVGLGGKLF.

The chain couples TRGV10 to TRGJP1. TRGV10 is identified as an open reading frame with a role that is uncertain. The CDR3 consists of 16 residues. Trimming took 8 bases from V and 0 from J; bases not matched to a gene: 10. CDR3 bases: TGTGCTGCGTGGCCTCTTAAAAATACCACTGGTTGGTTCAAGATATTT. Residues: CAAWPLKNTTGWFKIF.

A note on this clone: Possible read error: a much larger clone is one base away. This sequence joins TRGV10 and TRGJP1. TRGV10 qualifies as an ORF whose function is uncertain. This CDR3 is built from 15 residues. Trimming cost V 8 bases and J 6 bases; bases outside gene matches: 13. CDR3 residues: CAAWADGGAGWFKIF. CDR3 DNA sequence: TGTGCTGCGTGGGCCGATGGTGGCGCTGGTTGGTTCAAGATATTT.

This clone was counted only a few times. This chain connects TRGV2 to TRGJ1 or TRGJ2. The CDR3 extends over 13 amino acids. Per germline, CDR1 EGSNGY and CDR2 YDSYNSKV. Unmatched junction bases numbered 5, after V lost 0 bases and J lost 6 bases. CDR3 sequence (DNA): TGTGCCACCTGGGACGGGCAGTGTTATAAGAAACTCTTT. It yields the protein CATWDGQCYKKLF.

The chain combines TRGV9 with TRGJ1 or TRGJ2. Germline trimming cut 5 bases from V and 3 bases from J; bases unmatched to any gene: 10. Germline V lookup: CDR1 GITISATS, CDR2 ISYDGTV (reference sequence). This CDR3 has 14 residues. The CDR3 DNA sequence: TGTGCCTTGTGGGGAGGTCACCGTTATTATAAGAAACTCTTT. Translation: CALWGGHRYYKKLF.

Details on this clone: This could be a read error, since a much larger clone is one nucleotide away. The chain joins TRGV9 to TRGJ1 or TRGJ2. CDR3 length equals 17 residues. The V segment lost 2 bases and the J segment 10 bases; nucleotides outside the gene matches: 23. Germline V gene lookup returns CDR1 GITISATS and CDR2 ISYDGTV (reference sequence). The CDR3 DNA reads as TGTGCCTTGTGGGAGGGCCCTCGGGGAATTATTATTCACAAGAAACTCTTT. Its protein is CALWEGPRGIIIHKKLF.

The chain links TRGV9 to TRGJ1 or TRGJ2. The V segment lost 2 bases and the J segment 0 bases; nucleotides outside the gene matches: 7. The germline CDR1 and CDR2 sequences are GITISATS and ISYDGTV (reference sequence). The CDR3 spans 15 residues. CDR3 loop: CALWEAHRNYYKKLF. The CDR3 coding sequence is TGTGCCTTGTGGGAGGCCCACAGGAATTATTATAAGAAACTCTTT.

This clone was detected a few times. This chain links TRGV2 with TRGJ1 or TRGJ2. This CDR3 has 13 amino acids. Unmatched junction bases numbered 6, after V lost 0 bases and J lost 7 bases. The V gene's germline CDR1 is EGSNGY and CDR2 YDSYNSKV. CDR3 sequence reads: CATWDGLRYKKLF. In DNA, the CDR3 is TGTGCCACCTGGGACGGGCTTAGGTATAAGAAACTCTTT.

V and J are TRGV10 and TRGJ1 or TRGJ2. TRGV10 is reported as an ORF; its role is uncertain. After removal of 13 bases from V and 11 bases from J, the junction contained 24 bases not matched to a gene. The CDR3 contains 14 residues. The CDR3 DNA sequence: TGTGCTGGCTGTGGGATTGATCTGGGTAGTGAGAAACTCTTT. Translating gives CAGCGIDLGSEKLF.

Comments on this clone: At one end, the junction sequence differs from germline, possibly due to a read error. The genes are TRGV2 and TRGJ1 or TRGJ2. There are 14 residues in the CDR3. CDR1 is EGSNGY, CDR2 YDSYNSKV, per germline. This chain's CDR3 is CATWDGQRYYKKLF. CDR3 DNA sequence: TGTGCCACCTGGGACGGGCAACGTTATTATAAGAAACTCTTC.

With respect to this clone: One end of the junction does not line up with germline, which may come from a read error. Other nucleotide sequences in the sample specify the same CDR3. For the CDR3, the DNA is TGCGCCACTGGTTGGTTCAAGATATTT. Translated, it gives CATGWFKIF. The genes are TRGV10 and TRGJP1. TRGV10 is labeled an ORF, and its function is uncertain. This CDR3 spans 9 amino acids.

By proportion, this clone is large. Other DNA sequences in the sample encode the same CDR3. This chain connects TRGV8 to TRGJP2. The CDR3 consists of 17 residues. V shed 6 bases, J shed 0 bases, and the junction held 13 bases outside the gene matches. Germline V gene data show CDR1 as VENAVY and CDR2 as YDSYNSRV. CDR3: CATWSSHIDSSDWIKTF. CDR3 DNA: TGTGCCACCTGGTCTTCGCATATAGATAGTAGTGATTGGATCAAGACGTTT.

A word on this clone: This may be a read error, as it is one base from a much larger clone. This sequence joins TRGV8 and TRGJP2. Germline V gene lookup returns CDR1 VENAVY and CDR2 YDSYNSRV. This CDR3 is 14 amino acids long. V lost 5 bases and J lost 2; bases outside the gene matches: 5. The CDR3 DNA reads TGTGCCACCTGGGGTAGAAGTAGTGATTGGATCAAGACGTTT. As protein: CATWGRSSDWIKTF.

This clone was found a few times. This chain uses TRGV3 with TRGJP2. J gave up 10 bases and V 0 bases, and 5 bases lay outside the gene matches. CDR1 is VTNTFY, CDR2 YDVSTARD, per germline (reference sequence). The CDR3 is 13 amino acids. DNA for the CDR3: TGTGCCACCTGGGACAGGCGAGGTTGGATCAAGACGTTT. Amino acid sequence: CATWDRRGWIKTF.

The chain combines TRGV3 with TRGJ1 or TRGJ2. V gave up 0 bases and J gave up 8 bases; unmatched junction bases: 10. This CDR3 region has 14 residues. The germline V gene has CDR1 VTNTFY and CDR2 YDVSTARD (reference sequence). CDR3 in amino acids: CATWDRPRGDKKLF. DNA of the CDR3: TGTGCCACCTGGGACAGGCCACGGGGCGATAAGAAACTCTTT.

This clone is judged large (0.1 to 1%). The chain employs TRGV8 and TRGJ1 or TRGJ2. CDR1 VENAVY and CDR2 YDSYNSRV come from the germline V gene. The CDR3 totals 10 residues. J lost 8 bases, V lost 5 bases, and 3 bases had no gene match. CDR3 loop: CATWVNKKLF. Here the CDR3 DNA reads TGTGCCACCTGGGTGAATAAGAAACTCTTT.

In regard to this clone: It may be a read error: a sequence one base away is much more abundant. The sample holds other DNA sequences that translate to the same CDR3. This chain connects TRGV2 to TRGJ1 or TRGJ2. The trim removed 0 bases at V and 7 bases at J, leaving 12 bases unmatched. Germline V lookup: CDR1 EGSNGY, CDR2 YDSYNSKV. The CDR3 is made up of 15 amino acids. The CDR3 DNA reads as TGTGCCACCTGGGACGGGCATCGGTTTTACTATAAGAAACTCTTT. This translates into CATWDGHRFYYKKLF.

The J gene is TRGJP1, the V gene TRGV2. V lost 5 bases to trimming and J lost 0 bases; unmatched junction nucleotides: 9. Germline V gene sequence: CDR1 EGSNGY, CDR2 YDSYNSKV. This CDR3 region has 16 residues. The CDR3 spells CATWGRPYTTGWFKIF. In nucleotides, the CDR3 is TGTGCCACCTGGGGACGGCCCTATACCACTGGTTGGTTCAAGATATTT.

For this clone: Germline is not matched at one junction end, which may reflect a read error. The same CDR3 arises from other DNA sequences in this sample as well. The CDR3 DNA reads as TGTGCCGCGTGGGATTCCCCCCCCTGTTGGTTCAAGATATTT. This codes for CAAWDSPPCWFKIF. The chain employs TRGV10 and TRGJP1. TRGV10 is noted as an ORF with a role that remains uncertain. The length of the CDR3 is 14 residues.